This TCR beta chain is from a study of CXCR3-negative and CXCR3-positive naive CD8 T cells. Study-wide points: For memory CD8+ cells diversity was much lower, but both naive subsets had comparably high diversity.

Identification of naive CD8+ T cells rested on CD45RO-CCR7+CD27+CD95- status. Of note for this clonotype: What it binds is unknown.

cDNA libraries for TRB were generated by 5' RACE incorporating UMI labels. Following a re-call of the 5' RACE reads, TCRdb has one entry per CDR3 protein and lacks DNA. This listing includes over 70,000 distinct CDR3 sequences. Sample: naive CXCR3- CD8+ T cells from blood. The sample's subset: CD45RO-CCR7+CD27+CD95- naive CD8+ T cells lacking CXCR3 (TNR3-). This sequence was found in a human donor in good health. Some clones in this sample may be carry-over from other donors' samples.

CDR3: CASSLPGRADTQYF. The V call is TRBV7-2, the J call TRBJ2-3; TCRdb proposes TRBD1, but this gene call is untestable without DNA. The V gene's germline CDR1 is SGHTA and CDR2 FQGNSA. The CDR3 length is 14 residues.